The rows below give T cell receptor beta chains drawn from one sample of a study of blood T cell repertoires in COVID-19. Only in-frame clones appear in the TCRdb table, and some are missing; sequencing was by immunoSEQ multiplex PCR. The sample lists tens of thousands of clones; about nine tenths were seen once. The sample comprised peripheral blood. All receptors derive from an older man with acute or convalescent COVID-19. Both conserved end residues are part of each CDR3. The D gene is left open where the match is weak. Size tells how often a clone was seen (once, few, many) or the class of an expanded clone, and some rows leave it out.

cdr3_length,v_call,j_call,d_call,clone_size,cdr3_nt,cdr3_aa
15,TRBV19,TRBJ2-1,TRBD1,-,TGTGCCAGTAGTGTCCGGGACAGGGGTTTTGGTGAGCAGTTCTTC,CASSVRDRGFGEQFF
15,TRBV9,TRBJ2-3,-,-,TGTGCCAGCAGCGTAGCCCCTAGCCGCACAGATACGCAGTATTTT,CASSVAPSRTDTQYF
15,TRBV6-5,TRBJ2-2,-,-,TGTGCCAGCAGTTACCATCAGGCAGCCACCGGGGAGCTGTTTTTT,CASSYHQAATGELFF
15,TRBV6-5,TRBJ1-1,-,-,TGTGCCAGCACCAACACAGGTCAGGGAAGGGCTGAAGCTTTCTTT,CASTNTGQGRAEAFF
15,TRBV6-5,TRBJ1-2,-,once,TGTGCCAGCAGGCAAACAGGGTCCGCTAACTATGGCTACACCTTC,CASRQTGSANYGYTF
16,TRBV5-1,TRBJ1-5,TRBD1,-,TGCGCCAGCAGCCCCTTAGGGACAGGGGGTGGTCAGCCCCAGCATTTT,CASSPLGTGGGQPQHF
15,TRBV6-2/TRBV6-3,TRBJ2-7,TRBD1,-,TGTGCCAGCAGCCACACCGGGACAGGGACTTACGAGCAGTACTTC,CASSHTGTGTYEQYF
13,TRBV12-3/TRBV12-4,TRBJ1-2,-,-,TGTGCCAGCACCTCCCGCGGGGTACTAGGCTACACCTTC,CASTSRGVLGYTF
13,TRBV12-5,TRBJ1-6,TRBD1,-,TGTGCTAGCGCAGGGACAGGGAATTCACCCCTCCACTTT,CASAGTGNSPLHF
13,TRBV14,TRBJ1-2,-,-,TGTGCCAGCAGCCCAGGGTTGGAGTATGGCTACACCTTC,CASSPGLEYGYTF
16,TRBV5-6,TRBJ1-1,TRBD1,-,TGTGCCAGCAGCTTTACAGGGGCCAACCACTACACTGAAGCTTTCTTT,CASSFTGANHYTEAFF
13,TRBV7-2,TRBJ2-3,-,-,TGTGCCAGCAGCAGCGGACGTCGGGATACGCAGTATTTT,CASSSGRRDTQYF
15,TRBV19,TRBJ1-5,-,-,TGTGCCAGTAGTGGACTGAGACAGGGCAATCAGCCCCAGCATTTT,CASSGLRQGNQPQHF
16,TRBV7-9,TRBJ2-2,TRBD2,-,TGTGCCAGCAGCTTAAGAGCCTTCGGGAGGGCCGGGGAGCTGTTTTTT,CASSLRAFGRAGELFF
14,TRBV10-3,TRBJ1-4,TRBD1,-,TGTGCCATCAGCCATGGACAGGGGGGTGAAAAACTGTTTTTT,CAISHGQGGEKLFF
14,TRBV11-2,TRBJ1-2,-,-,TGTGCCAGCAGCTTAGCACGACAGTCATATGGCTACACCTTC,CASSLARQSYGYTF
16,TRBV7-9,TRBJ1-3,-,-,TGTGCCAGCAGCCTTTTTGGCAGGGCTCCTGGAAACACCATATATTTT,CASSLFGRAPGNTIYF
14,TRBV7-3,TRBJ2-3,TRBD1,-,TGTGCCAGCGCCGAGCAGACAGGGCTAGATACGCAGTATTTT,CASAEQTGLDTQYF